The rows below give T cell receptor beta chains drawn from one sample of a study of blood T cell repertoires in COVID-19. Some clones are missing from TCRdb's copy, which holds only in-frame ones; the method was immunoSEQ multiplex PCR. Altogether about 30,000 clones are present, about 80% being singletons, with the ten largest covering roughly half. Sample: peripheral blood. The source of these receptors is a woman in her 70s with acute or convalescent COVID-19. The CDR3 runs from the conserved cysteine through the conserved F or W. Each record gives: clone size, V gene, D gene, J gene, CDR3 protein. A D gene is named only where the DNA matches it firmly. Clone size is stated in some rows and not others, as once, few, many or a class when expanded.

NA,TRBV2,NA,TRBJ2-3,CASSPDNTDTQYF
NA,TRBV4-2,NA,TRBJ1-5,CASSMTADSNQPQHF
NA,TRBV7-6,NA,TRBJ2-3,CASSLVAGLTDTQYF
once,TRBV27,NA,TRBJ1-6,CASTKREGTFTLHF
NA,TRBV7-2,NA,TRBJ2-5,CASSSPSPQETQYF
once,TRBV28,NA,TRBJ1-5,CASSWAGDGNQPQHF
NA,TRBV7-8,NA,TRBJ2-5,CASSLGRGETQYF
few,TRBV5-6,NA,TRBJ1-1,CASSLVRGRVDLATEAFF
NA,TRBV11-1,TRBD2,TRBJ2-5,CASSQVGGRETQYF
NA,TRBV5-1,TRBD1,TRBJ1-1,CASSLAVRTGREDTEAFF
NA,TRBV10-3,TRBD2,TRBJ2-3,CAISGTSGGTQYF
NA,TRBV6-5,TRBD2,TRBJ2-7,CASRSGRAGGYEQYF
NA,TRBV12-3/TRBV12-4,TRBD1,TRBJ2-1,CASSLQGAGEQFF
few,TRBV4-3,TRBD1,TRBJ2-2,CASSQDLGTVNTGELFF
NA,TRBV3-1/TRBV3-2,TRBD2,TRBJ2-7,CASSQVGAGVAYEQYF
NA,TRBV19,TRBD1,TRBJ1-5,CASSILDRGNQPQHF
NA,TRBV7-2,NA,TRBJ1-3,CASSSPGEYTIYF
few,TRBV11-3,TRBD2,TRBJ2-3,CASSLGLAANTDTQYF
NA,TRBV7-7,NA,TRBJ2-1,CASSRTPQNEQFF
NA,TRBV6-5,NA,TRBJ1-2,CASSYSRGRENGYTF
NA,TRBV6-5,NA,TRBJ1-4,CASTPSDSVNEKLFF
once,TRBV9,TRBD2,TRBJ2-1,CASSVGSSGPPYSEQFF
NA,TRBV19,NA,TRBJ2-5,CATSSGAGGRETQYF
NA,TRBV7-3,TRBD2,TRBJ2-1,CASSPGAGGLKNEQFF
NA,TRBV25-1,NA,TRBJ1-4,CASSEGASDQLFF
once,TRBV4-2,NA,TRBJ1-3,CASSQDPAQYSGNTIYF
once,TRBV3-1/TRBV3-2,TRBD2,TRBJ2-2,CASSQEAPAGGSGTGELFF
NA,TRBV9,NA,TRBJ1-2,CASSVFPRETHGYTF
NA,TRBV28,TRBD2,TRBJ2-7,CASGDPGLAGVREYF
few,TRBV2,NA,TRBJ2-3,CASRQGREDTQYF
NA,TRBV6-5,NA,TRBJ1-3,CATRTDLSGNTIYF
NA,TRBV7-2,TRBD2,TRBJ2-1,CASSLDPGGGNEQFF
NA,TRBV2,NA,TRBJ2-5,CASSEGESGPQKTQYF
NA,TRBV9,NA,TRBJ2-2,CASSFSYSAVNTGELFF
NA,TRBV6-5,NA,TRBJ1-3,CASSRQGFQGNTIYF
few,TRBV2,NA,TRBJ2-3,CASKGLAWAPDTQYF
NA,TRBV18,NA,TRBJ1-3,CASSFDGKTQTVSGNTIYF
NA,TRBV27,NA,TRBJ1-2,CASSWSVSGLGGYTF
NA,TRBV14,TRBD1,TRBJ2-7,CASSPRQGWNEQYF
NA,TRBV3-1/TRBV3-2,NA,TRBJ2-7,CASSQGSGTYEQYF
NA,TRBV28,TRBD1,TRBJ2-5,CASSLNSGTGVAETQYF
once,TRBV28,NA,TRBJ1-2,CASSWTQNGYTF
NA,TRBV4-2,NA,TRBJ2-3,CASSGALATDTQYF
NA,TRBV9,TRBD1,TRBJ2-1,CASSVGTGVNEQFF
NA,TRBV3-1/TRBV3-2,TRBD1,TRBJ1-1,CASSRTGNTEAFF
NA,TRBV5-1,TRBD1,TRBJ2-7,CASSFSDRGYEQYF
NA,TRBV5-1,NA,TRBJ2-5,CASSPTGGGAVETQYF